These T cell receptor beta chains were read from a single sample in a study of PD-1 blockade in classical Hodgkin lymphoma. The assay was immunoSEQ multiplex PCR, and TCRdb's table has in-frame clones only and misses some. Here the sample spans about 13,000 clones, just under 80% being singletons. The sample in question was peripheral blood mononuclear cells (PBMCs), obtained at baseline. The receptor set was obtained from a human donor with classical Hodgkin lymphoma. The CDR3 runs from the conserved cysteine through the conserved F or W. Fields, in order: J gene, V gene, CDR3 protein.

J gene: TRBJ2-1; V gene: TRBV29-1; CDR3 protein: CSVEGRGAYNEQFF
J gene: TRBJ1-2; V gene: TRBV7-2; CDR3 protein: CASSLVSGSEGYTF
J gene: TRBJ2-1; V gene: TRBV11-3; CDR3 protein: CASSLDLRASGDSYNEQFF
J gene: TRBJ2-3; V gene: TRBV2; CDR3 protein: CASSPRQRNTDTQYF
J gene: TRBJ1-4; V gene: TRBV23-1; CDR3 protein: CASSQGTVREKLFF
J gene: TRBJ2-7; V gene: TRBV9; CDR3 protein: CASSVAREAGNNYEQYF
J gene: TRBJ2-5; V gene: TRBV30; CDR3 protein: CAWSATGGPETQYF
J gene: TRBJ2-3; V gene: TRBV4-1; CDR3 protein: CASSRAGLPGGLEIRDTQYF
J gene: TRBJ1-2; V gene: TRBV29-1; CDR3 protein: CSVGMAGAYGYTF
J gene: TRBJ1-5; V gene: TRBV11-1; CDR3 protein: CASSLKVDQPQHF
J gene: TRBJ2-2; V gene: TRBV27; CDR3 protein: CASSLFPPGTGFTGELFF
J gene: TRBJ2-4; V gene: TRBV7-2; CDR3 protein: CASSLSRGQSIQYF
J gene: TRBJ2-2; V gene: TRBV9; CDR3 protein: CASSARAQTGELFF
J gene: TRBJ1-1; V gene: TRBV27; CDR3 protein: CASSLTGGGSTEAFF
J gene: TRBJ1-1; V gene: TRBV13; CDR3 protein: CASSFGQGNTEAFF
J gene: TRBJ2-7; V gene: TRBV14; CDR3 protein: CASSHRAHEQYF
J gene: TRBJ2-3; V gene: TRBV6-9; CDR3 protein: CASSYPGGGTDTQYF
J gene: TRBJ1-4; V gene: TRBV6-5; CDR3 protein: CASRNRGRGEKLFF
J gene: TRBJ2-7; V gene: TRBV7-6; CDR3 protein: CASSQQGSEQYF
J gene: TRBJ2-5; V gene: TRBV19; CDR3 protein: CASSTGQGPWRQETQYF
J gene: TRBJ2-4; V gene: TRBV18; CDR3 protein: CASSPLLDWTPNIQYF
J gene: TRBJ2-7; V gene: TRBV10-3; CDR3 protein: CATRTGSGSYEQYF
J gene: TRBJ2-3; V gene: TRBV19; CDR3 protein: CASSKTSGGPVDTQYF
J gene: TRBJ2-2; V gene: TRBV14; CDR3 protein: CASSQEELAGATGELFF